This passage covers 27 T cell receptor beta chains from one sample sequenced in a study of graft-versus-host responses after intestinal transplantation. The repertoire was sequenced with immunoSEQ multiplex PCR; TCRdb's copy has only in-frame clones and lacks some. The sample lists 140,000 or so clones, 85% to 95% occurring once. No antigens are known for them. The specimen was unstimulated CD4+ T cells sorted from spleen or lymph node cells, collected before intestinal transplant. These receptors came from a human donor who received an intestinal transplant.

V usage is TRBV15 and J usage is TRBJ2-5; the match to TRBD2 covers 9 bases. The CDR3 contains 16 residues. The V and J ends lost 2 bases and 4 bases, in that order; junction bases with no gene match: 8. CDR1 LNHNV and CDR2 YYDKDF come from the germline V gene (reference sequence). Here the CDR3 DNA reads TGTGCCACCAGCAGACTTACCGGGACTAGCAGAGAGACCCAGTACTTC. Translated, it gives CATSRLTGTSRETQYF. The whole variable domain, remainder taken from reference TRBV15 and TRBJ2-5, is DAMVIQNPRYQVTQFGKPVTLSCSQTLNHNVMYWYQQKSSQAPKLLFHYYDKDFNNEADTPDNFQSRRPNTSFCFLDIRSPGLGDTAMYLCATSRLTGTSRETQYFGPGTRLLVL.

V is TRBV30 and J is TRBJ2-7; perhaps D is TRBD1 or TRBD2 (5 bases each). The CDR3 runs 15 residues. Germline CDR1 reads GTSNPN; CDR2 reads SVGIG (reference sequence). V dropped 2 bases and J dropped 3 bases, with 17 bases sitting between them. CDR3 DNA: TGTGCCTGGAGTACCCTTTGGGGGAGCGGCTACGAGCAGTACTTC. It is translated as CAWSTLWGSGYEQYF.

The chain combines TRBV18 with TRBJ2-3, with 9 positions matching TRBD2. Germline trimming cut 5 bases from V and 2 bases from J; bases unmatched to any gene: 11. The CDR3 has 17 residues. Germline assignment: CDR1 KGHSH and CDR2 LQKENI. CDR3 nucleotides: TGTGCCAGCTCAAGTCCTAGCGGGATGCTGGCCACAGATACGCAGTATTTT. Its translation is CASSSPSGMLATDTQYF.

This chain connects TRBV7-3 to TRBJ2-3; D is perhaps TRBD2 (6 bases). CDR3 length: 13 amino acids. Germline V gene lookup returns CDR1 SGHTA and CDR2 FQGTGA. The ends were cut back, 2 bases at V and 4 bases at J, with 7 bases in the middle. DNA for the CDR3: TGTGCCAGCAGCTTATGGGACTCAGATACGCAGTATTTT. Its translation is CASSLWDSDTQYF.

The V and J genes are TRBV28 and TRBJ2-7, with 9 positions matching TRBD1. The junction had 10 bases not matched to a gene; V was cut back by 6 bases and J by 7 bases. The CDR3 loop spans 14 amino acids. The germline V gene has CDR1 MDHEN and CDR2 SYDVKM. As DNA, the CDR3 is TGTGCCAGCAGAGGGCGACAGGGGGGTTGGGAGCAGTACTTC. Translation: CASRGRQGGWEQYF.

To note about this clone: The same CDR3 arises from other DNA sequences in this sample as well. The J gene is TRBJ2-5, the V gene TRBV18; a possible D gene is TRBD1 (6 bases). Trimming pared 6 bases from V and 5 bases from J, leaving 13 bases between. Germline CDR1 reads KGHSH; CDR2 reads LQKENI. The CDR3 loop spans 13 amino acids. The CDR3 bases are TGTGCCAGCTCTCAGGGGTCGTTGGAGACCCAGTACTTC. It translates to CASSQGSLETQYF.

This sequence joins TRBV18 and TRBJ2-5, with 10 bases lining up with TRBD1. Germline CDR1 is KGHSH and CDR2 is LQKENI. With V trimmed by 4 bases and J by 5 bases, 7 bases remained unmatched. The CDR3 is 15 residues long. CDR3 sequence reads: CASSLGQGTRETQYF. The CDR3 DNA is TGTGCCAGCTCACTGGGACAGGGGACACGGGAGACCCAGTACTTC. Combining the CDR3 with reference TRBV18 and TRBJ2-5 gives the whole variable domain NAGVMQNPRHLVRRRGQEARLRCSPMKGHSHVYWYRQLPEEGLKFMVYLQKENIIDESGMPKERFSAEFPKEGPSILRIQQVVRGDSAAYFCASSLGQGTRETQYFGPGTRLLVL.

The chain uses TRBV27 and TRBJ2-7; no reliable D call. Deletions cut 5 bases from V and 0 bases from J, with 5 bases between. The CDR3 loop spans 12 amino acids. The germline gives CDR1 MNHEY, CDR2 SMNVEV (reference sequence). CDR3 loop: CASSRGSYEQYF. Written as DNA, the CDR3 is TGTGCCAGCAGTAGAGGCTCCTACGAGCAGTACTTC.

This clone was detected a few times. This sequence joins TRBV7-2 and TRBJ1-1, with D uncertain. Germline CDR1 reads SGHTA; CDR2 reads FQGNSA. The CDR3 sequence is 16 residues long. Trimming shortened V by 4 bases and J by 0 bases, and 15 bases separated the two germline ends. The CDR3 sequence: CASSSHAAGLNTEAFF. The CDR3 DNA sequence: TGTGCCAGCAGCTCTCATGCGGCGGGCCTGAACACTGAAGCTTTCTTT. The variable domain in full, completed from reference TRBV7-2 and TRBJ1-1, reads GAGVSQSPSNKVTEKGKDVELRCDPISGHTALYWYRQSLGQGLEFLIYFQGNSAPDKSGLPSDRFSAERTGGSVSTLTIQRTQQEDSAVYLCASSSHAAGLNTEAFFGQGTRLTVV.

The V gene is TRBV5-6, the J gene TRBJ1-2; tentative D call: TRBD1 (5 bases). Germline CDR1 SGHDT, CDR2 YYEEEE. The ends were cut back, 7 bases at V and 0 bases at J, with 16 bases in the middle. The CDR3 consists of 15 residues. CDR3 bases: TGTGCCAGCTATCTACTTCCGGGGCCTAACTATGGCTACACCTTC. This sequence encodes CASYLLPGPNYGYTF.

The genes are TRBV4-1 and TRBJ2-3; weak D call: TRBD1 (5 bases). The CDR3 totals 16 residues. Germline V CDR1 and CDR2: MGHRA, YSYEKL. V was pared by 4 bases and J by 0 bases, with 14 bases between. The CDR3 region has the DNA TGCGCCAGCAGCCGGAGAACAGGTACTAGCACAGATACGCAGTATTTT. Its translation: CASSRRTGTSTDTQYF.

This chain joins TRBV7-3 and TRBJ2-2, with D possibly being TRBD1 or TRBD2 (6 bases each). The V end lost 6 bases, the J end lost 4 bases, and 21 bases lay between the germline ends. The CDR3 extends over 17 amino acids. CDR1 and CDR2 from the germline V gene are SGHTA and FQGTGA. The CDR3 loop reads CASRREEGGDGTGELFF. The CDR3 region has the DNA TGTGCCAGCAGACGAGAAGAGGGGGGAGACGGCACCGGGGAGCTGTTTTTT.

Regarding this clone: One end of the junction is discordant with germline, which a read error may explain. This chain uses TRBV18 with TRBJ2-1; 7 nucleotides agree with TRBD1. The CDR3 loop spans 18 amino acids. Germline V gives CDR1 KGHSH, CDR2 LQKENI. The CDR3 coding sequence is TGTGCCAGCTCACCGGAGCGGTCAGGGGGACCGGCCTATAATGAGCAGTTCTTC. Its translation: CASSPERSGGPAYNEQFF.

The sample holds one count of this clone. The rearrangement links TRBV13 to TRBJ1-5, with TRBD1 matching 7 bases. The germline V gene encodes CDR1 PRHDT and CDR2 FYEKMQ (reference sequence). The CDR3 has 15 amino acids. Trimming removed 3 bases from V and 5 bases from J; junction bases left unmatched: 7. In DNA, the CDR3 is TGTGCCAGCAGCTTCGGGCACAGGGGAGATCAGCCCCAGCATTTT. It codes for CASSFGHRGDQPQHF.

V and J are TRBV15 and TRBJ2-7; D is undetermined. V lost 0 bases, J lost 3 bases, and 6 bases lay in between. There are 13 residues in the CDR3. Germline CDR1 is LNHNV and CDR2 is YYDKDF (reference sequence). CDR3 sequence reads: CATSRDSFYEQYF. The CDR3 nucleotides are TGTGCCACCAGCAGAGACAGTTTCTACGAGCAGTACTTC.

This clone appeared a single time. This chain uses TRBV9 with TRBJ2-1; D might be TRBD2 (5 bases). Trimming removed 0 bases at V and 4 bases at J, with 11 bases between. Per the germline V gene, CDR1 is SGDLS and CDR2 is YYNGEE. This CDR3 spans 15 amino acids. This chain's CDR3 is CASSVGLADYNEQFF. The CDR3 region has the DNA TGTGCCAGCAGCGTAGGGCTAGCAGATTACAATGAGCAGTTCTTC.

This clone has only a few counts. The chain uses TRBV7-3 and TRBJ1-3, with TRBD1 as a possible D gene (5 bases). The germline V gene has CDR1 SGHTA and CDR2 FQGTGA. The CDR3 consists of 17 residues. V lost 5 bases, J lost 0 bases, and 17 bases lay in between. The CDR3 sequence is CASSNNRRLSSGNTIYF. The CDR3 coding sequence is TGTGCCAGCAGCAATAACAGGCGCCTGAGCTCTGGAAACACCATATATTTT.

This clone is a singleton in its sample. The chain employs TRBV21-1 and TRBJ2-3; the table's D gene call, TRBD2, was not cross checked with the DNA. TRBV21-1 is assigned pseudogene status. This CDR3 contains 16 residues. CDR3 loop: CASSKEAGRSTDTQYF. As DNA, the CDR3 is TGTGCCAGCAGCAAAGAGGCCGGGAGGAGCACAGATACGCAGTATTTT.

The genes are TRBV27 and TRBJ2-3; D is ambiguous. The CDR3 length is 15 residues. Germline CDR1 reads MNHEY; CDR2 reads SMNVEV (reference sequence). The V end was cut by 2 bases, the J end by 0 bases, with 9 bases between. CDR3 residues: CASSLGSTSTDTQYF. CDR3 DNA: TGTGCCAGCAGTTTAGGAAGTACTAGCACAGATACGCAGTATTTT.

The rearrangement joins TRBV5-1 to TRBJ1-4; the match to TRBD1 covers 11 bases. Germline lookup yields CDR1 SGHRS and CDR2 YFSETQ. CDR3 size: 16 residues. The trim removed 2 bases at V and 8 bases at J, leaving 8 bases unmatched. The chain's CDR3 is CASSFAPGTGGEKLFF. The CDR3 DNA reads as TGCGCCAGCAGCTTTGCCCCCGGGACAGGGGGGGAAAAACTGTTTTTT.

The chain is built from TRBV5-6 and TRBJ2-1; D uncertain. CDR1 SGHDT and CDR2 YYEEEE come from the germline V gene. The CDR3 sequence is 14 residues long. The ends were cut back, 1 base at V and 8 bases at J, with 13 bases in the middle. The CDR3, as DNA: TGTGCCAGCAGCTTGTGGCCCATCTGGGATGAGCAGTTCTTC. Translated: CASSLWPIWDEQFF.

This clone was seen a single time. J is TRBJ2-7 and V is TRBV9; D might be TRBD1 (5 bases). Germline-derived CDR1 and CDR2 are SGDLS and YYNGEE. The CDR3 is made up of 15 amino acids. The V gene lost 7 bases and the J gene lost 2 bases, with 19 bases spanning the gap. DNA of the CDR3: TGTGCCAGCGCCCGAACAGACAGTACACCCTACGAGCAGTACTTC. Amino acids: CASARTDSTPYEQYF.

V gene TRBV5-6 combines with J gene TRBJ2-5; D not certain. V was cut by 0 bases and J by 4 bases, with 4 bases left in between. Germline CDR1 and CDR2: SGHDT and YYEEEE. The CDR3 runs to 12 residues. CDR3 sequence reads: CASSLEGETQYF. CDR3 in DNA: TGTGCCAGCAGCTTGGAGGGAGAGACCCAGTACTTC.

This chain connects TRBV9 to TRBJ2-7; 8 bases match TRBD2. V lost 0 bases to trimming and J lost 4 bases; unmatched junction nucleotides: 3. Per germline, CDR1 SGDLS and CDR2 YYNGEE. The CDR3 is 14 amino acids. The CDR3 region has the DNA TGTGCCAGCAGCGTAGACTCTAGCGGGTACGAGCAGTACTTC. Protein product: CASSVDSSGYEQYF.

The chain employs TRBV19 and TRBJ2-3; 8 bases agree with TRBD2. This CDR3 contains 17 residues. The V gene end was trimmed by 7 bases and the J gene end by 2 bases; junction bases not matched to a gene: 14. Germline V CDR1 and CDR2: LNHDA, SQIVND (reference sequence). The CDR3 is CASTSAAGGANTDTQYF. CDR3 nucleotides: TGTGCCAGTACCTCGGCTGCGGGAGGAGCAAACACAGATACGCAGTATTTT. Full variable domain (missing parts from reference TRBV19 and TRBJ2-3): DGGITQSPKYLFRKEGQNVTLSCEQNLNHDAMYWYRQDPGQGLRLIYYSQIVNDFQKGDIAEGYSVSREKKESFPLTVTSAQKNPTAFYLCASTSAAGGANTDTQYFGPGTRLTVL.

This clone has just a few counts. J is TRBJ1-1 and V is TRBV19; a possible D gene is TRBD1 (5 bases). With 5 bases removed from V and 6 bases from J, the gap between germline ends came to 10 bases. CDR1 is LNHDA and CDR2 is SQIVND in the germline V gene (reference sequence). This CDR3 contains 12 residues. The CDR3 protein is CASSWRGSEAFF. In DNA form, the CDR3 reads TGTGCCAGTAGTTGGAGGGGTTCTGAAGCTTTCTTT.

This clone was counted a single time. The rearrangement links TRBV9 to TRBJ1-6; the D gene is possibly TRBD1 (6 bases). This CDR3 is 16 amino acids long. In germline, CDR1 is SGDLS, CDR2 YYNGEE. Trimming removed 0 bases at V and 5 bases at J, with 12 bases between. CDR3 residues: CASSVVTGGNNSPLHF. The DNA for the CDR3 is TGTGCCAGCAGCGTAGTGACAGGAGGAAATAATTCACCCCTCCACTTT.